Listed below are T cell receptor beta chains from one sample, sequenced in a study of T cell repertoires in cytomegalovirus infection. Using its own MiXCR run on the reads, TCRdb lists one record per CDR3 protein. The data contain around 320,000 distinct CDR3 sequences, roughly 9.5% of them seen just once; the ten biggest clones take up 4.3%. The sample taken for sequencing was PBMCs. The receptors stem from a human donor in good health (CMV status not recorded). Some clones in this sample may be carry-over from other donors' samples. CDR3s include the opening cysteine and the closing phenylalanine or tryptophan. Fields, in order: clone size, J gene, D gene, V gene, CDR3 protein, CDR3 DNA. D genes are given only for firm matches. Part of the rows lack a size; the others show once, few, many or a class for expanded clones.

abundance: few; j_gene: TRBJ2-3; d_gene: NA; v_gene: TRBV20-1; CDR3aa: CSATTAEVTDTQYF; CDR3nt: TGCAGTGCTACGACGGCCGAGGTCACAGATACGCAGTATTTT
abundance: NA; j_gene: TRBJ1-1; d_gene: NA; v_gene: TRBV6-2/TRBV6-3; CDR3aa: CASSYKGNTEAFF; CDR3nt: TGTGCCAGCAGTTACAAGGGGAACACTGAAGCTTTCTTT
abundance: many; j_gene: TRBJ1-4; d_gene: TRBD1; v_gene: TRBV15; CDR3aa: CATSPGQGTEKLFF; CDR3nt: TGTGCCACCAGCCCTGGACAGGGCACTGAAAAACTGTTTTTT
abundance: NA; j_gene: TRBJ2-3; d_gene: TRBD2; v_gene: TRBV7-9; CDR3aa: CASSFRVGRATTDTQYF; CDR3nt: TGTGCCAGCAGCTTCCGAGTCGGGAGGGCCACGACAGATACGCAGTATTTT
abundance: NA; j_gene: TRBJ1-5; d_gene: TRBD1; v_gene: TRBV19; CDR3aa: CASSILLGTENQPQHF; CDR3nt: TGTGCCAGTAGTATCCTCCTAGGGACAGAAAATCAGCCCCAGCATTTT
abundance: few; j_gene: TRBJ2-2; d_gene: NA; v_gene: TRBV6-1; CDR3aa: CASILAQPNTGELFF; CDR3nt: TGTGCCAGCATCCTGGCTCAACCGAACACCGGGGAGCTGTTTTTT
abundance: many; j_gene: TRBJ2-7; d_gene: TRBD2; v_gene: TRBV5-5; CDR3aa: CASSKGLEGIYEQYF; CDR3nt: TGTGCCAGCAGCAAGGGACTAGAGGGAATCTACGAGCAGTACTTC
abundance: NA; j_gene: TRBJ1-2; d_gene: NA; v_gene: TRBV10-3; CDR3aa: CAISGTEYGYTF; CDR3nt: TGTGCCATCAGTGGGACAGAATATGGCTACACCTTC
abundance: many; j_gene: TRBJ2-5; d_gene: TRBD1; v_gene: TRBV7-6; CDR3aa: CASSEDRVQTQYF; CDR3nt: TGTGCCAGCAGCGAAGACAGGGTGCAGACCCAGTACTTC
abundance: few; j_gene: TRBJ2-3; d_gene: TRBD2; v_gene: TRBV7-2; CDR3aa: CASSLEGGLAGWGTDTQYF; CDR3nt: TGTGCCAGCAGCTTAGAGGGGGGACTAGCGGGGTGGGGCACAGATACGCAGTATTTT
abundance: many; j_gene: TRBJ2-3; d_gene: TRBD2; v_gene: TRBV5-6; CDR3aa: CASSLGLAKADTQYF; CDR3nt: TGTGCCAGCAGCTTGGGACTAGCGAAGGCAGATACGCAGTATTTT
abundance: NA; j_gene: TRBJ2-6; d_gene: NA; v_gene: TRBV6-1; CDR3aa: CASVNGDAGANVLTF; CDR3nt: TGTGCCAGCGTTAATGGGGATGCTGGGGCCAACGTCCTGACTTTC
abundance: NA; j_gene: TRBJ2-1; d_gene: TRBD2; v_gene: TRBV5-1; CDR3aa: CASSLEAGGSYNEQFF; CDR3nt: TGCGCCAGCAGCTTGGAGGCGGGAGGATCCTACAATGAGCAGTTCTTC
abundance: many; j_gene: TRBJ2-2; d_gene: NA; v_gene: TRBV19; CDR3aa: CASSIRRGFENTGELFF; CDR3nt: TGTGCCAGTAGTATCAGGAGGGGGTTCGAGAACACCGGGGAGCTGTTTTTT
abundance: many; j_gene: TRBJ1-3; d_gene: NA; v_gene: TRBV12-3/TRBV12-4; CDR3aa: CASRAGTGGGTIYF; CDR3nt: TGTGCCAGCAGGGCCGGGACTGGTGGAGGCACCATATATTTT
abundance: many; j_gene: TRBJ1-5; d_gene: NA; v_gene: TRBV28; CDR3aa: CASSPAPQGVLSGQPQHF; CDR3nt: TGTGCCAGCAGTCCCGCCCCCCAAGGGGTCCTATCTGGTCAGCCCCAGCATTTT
abundance: NA; j_gene: TRBJ2-3; d_gene: NA; v_gene: TRBV20-1; CDR3aa: CSAYFTDTQYF; CDR3nt: TGCAGTGCTTACTTCACAGATACGCAGTATTTT
abundance: few; j_gene: TRBJ1-2; d_gene: NA; v_gene: TRBV7-2; CDR3aa: CASSSEGADRNGMGGYTF; CDR3nt: TGTGCCAGCAGCTCCGAGGGAGCGGACAGAAATGGAATGGGGGGCTACACCTTC
abundance: NA; j_gene: TRBJ1-6; d_gene: NA; v_gene: TRBV20-1; CDR3aa: CSADVTGSSYNSPLHF; CDR3nt: TGCAGTGCTGACGTTACAGGAAGCTCCTATAATTCACCCCTCCACTTT
abundance: many; j_gene: TRBJ2-7; d_gene: TRBD2; v_gene: TRBV6-2/TRBV6-3; CDR3aa: CASSYSPLGPSGRVNEQYF; CDR3nt: TGTGCCAGCAGTTACTCACCCCTCGGGCCTAGCGGGAGAGTCAACGAGCAGTACTTC
abundance: few; j_gene: TRBJ2-1; d_gene: TRBD2; v_gene: TRBV12-3/TRBV12-4; CDR3aa: CASSLETSGRRFF; CDR3nt: TGTGCCAGCAGTTTAGAGACTAGCGGAAGACGATTCTTC
abundance: NA; j_gene: TRBJ2-7; d_gene: TRBD2; v_gene: TRBV9; CDR3aa: CASSENSGTSGEYEQYF; CDR3nt: TGTGCCAGCAGCGAAAACTCAGGGACTAGCGGGGAATACGAGCAGTACTTC
abundance: few; j_gene: TRBJ2-4; d_gene: NA; v_gene: TRBV29-1; CDR3aa: CSVVGEANIQYF; CDR3nt: TGCAGCGTAGTGGGGGAGGCAAACATTCAGTACTTC
abundance: NA; j_gene: TRBJ1-3; d_gene: NA; v_gene: TRBV7-9; CDR3aa: CASSLYEEGARDTIYF; CDR3nt: TGTGCCAGCAGCTTATATGAGGAGGGAGCCCGAGACACCATATATTTT
abundance: few; j_gene: TRBJ2-2; d_gene: TRBD2; v_gene: TRBV5-5; CDR3aa: CASSLVATSPTGELFF; CDR3nt: TGTGCCAGCAGCTTGGTCGCGACTAGCCCCACCGGGGAGCTGTTTTTT
abundance: NA; j_gene: TRBJ2-1; d_gene: TRBD2; v_gene: TRBV25-1; CDR3aa: CASSKARGVSYNEQFF; CDR3nt: TGTGCCAGCAGCAAAGCGCGGGGGGTCTCCTACAATGAGCAGTTCTTC